A selection of T cell receptor beta chains follows, all from one sample in a study of OX40 agonist ivuxolimab in advanced cancers. Repertoires were generated with immunoSEQ multiplex PCR, while TCRdb's copy carries only in-frame clones and drops some. The repertoire holds around 26,000 clones, 81% seen once, with roughly a quarter in the top ten. The material sequenced was CD4+ or CD8+ T cells sorted from blood, taken in a trial of the OX40 agonist ivuxolimab. These TCRs come from an adult with an advanced solid tumor such as melanoma, head and neck, liver or kidney cancer. Both conserved end residues are part of each CDR3. The order of the fields is clone size, J gene, D gene, V gene, CDR3 length, CDR3 protein, CDR3 DNA. A D gene is named only where the DNA matches it firmly. Clone size is given for some rows only: seen once, a few or many times, or a class if the clone is expanded.

clone_size: -; j_call: TRBJ2-7; d_call: TRBD2; v_call: TRBV5-6; cdr3_length: 15; cdr3_aa: CASSTIAGERYEQYF; cdr3_nt: TGTGCCAGCAGTACAATAGCGGGTGAAAGATACGAGCAGTACTTC
clone_size: few; j_call: TRBJ2-7; d_call: TRBD2; v_call: TRBV25-1; cdr3_length: 14; cdr3_aa: CASSGEGRSYEQYF; cdr3_nt: TGTGCCAGCAGTGGGGAGGGCAGGTCCTACGAGCAGTACTTC
clone_size: -; j_call: TRBJ2-7; d_call: -; v_call: TRBV30; cdr3_length: 12; cdr3_aa: CAWSRISYEQYF; cdr3_nt: TGTGCCTGGAGTCGGATTTCCTACGAGCAGTACTTC
clone_size: once; j_call: TRBJ2-2; d_call: -; v_call: TRBV9; cdr3_length: 14; cdr3_aa: CASSVGGFPGELFF; cdr3_nt: TGTGCCAGCAGCGTAGGAGGGTTTCCCGGGGAGCTGTTTTTT
clone_size: -; j_call: TRBJ2-3; d_call: -; v_call: TRBV27; cdr3_length: 12; cdr3_aa: CASSAPEGTQYF; cdr3_nt: TGTGCCAGCAGCGCGCCGGAGGGTACGCAGTATTTT
clone_size: -; j_call: TRBJ2-7; d_call: -; v_call: TRBV5-4; cdr3_length: 13; cdr3_aa: CASTLGLGGEQYF; cdr3_nt: TGTGCCAGCACCCTGGGACTTGGAGGCGAGCAGTACTTC
clone_size: -; j_call: TRBJ2-7; d_call: TRBD2; v_call: TRBV7-6; cdr3_length: 15; cdr3_aa: CASSLAGGPTGEQYF; cdr3_nt: TGTGCCAGCAGCTTAGCGGGAGGGCCGACTGGAGAGCAGTACTTC
clone_size: once; j_call: TRBJ2-7; d_call: TRBD1; v_call: TRBV11-2; cdr3_length: 13; cdr3_aa: CASSPGTVYEQYF; cdr3_nt: TGTGCCAGCAGCCCCGGGACAGTCTACGAGCAGTACTTC
clone_size: -; j_call: TRBJ1-1; d_call: TRBD1; v_call: TRBV6-5; cdr3_length: 13; cdr3_aa: CASMGQGITGAFF; cdr3_nt: TGTGCCAGCATGGGACAGGGAATAACGGGGGCTTTCTTT
clone_size: -; j_call: TRBJ2-7; d_call: -; v_call: TRBV10-3; cdr3_length: 15; cdr3_aa: CAISPASVVPYEQYF; cdr3_nt: TGTGCCATCAGCCCAGCTTCCGTGGTTCCCTACGAGCAGTACTTC
clone_size: once; j_call: TRBJ1-1; d_call: -; v_call: TRBV6-5; cdr3_length: 14; cdr3_aa: CASSYRGMYTEAFF; cdr3_nt: TGTGCCAGCAGTTACCGGGGCATGTACACTGAAGCTTTCTTT
clone_size: -; j_call: TRBJ1-3; d_call: TRBD1; v_call: TRBV6-5; cdr3_length: 14; cdr3_aa: CASSPGTGGNTIYF; cdr3_nt: TGTGCCAGCAGCCCCGGGACAGGTGGAAACACCATATATTTT
clone_size: many; j_call: TRBJ1-5; d_call: -; v_call: TRBV5-6; cdr3_length: 13; cdr3_aa: CASSSGPKQPQHF; cdr3_nt: TGTGCCAGCAGCTCGGGACCGAAACAGCCCCAGCATTTT
clone_size: -; j_call: TRBJ1-5; d_call: -; v_call: TRBV2; cdr3_length: 14; cdr3_aa: CASNSGFNNQPQHF; cdr3_nt: TGTGCCAGCAATTCAGGGTTTAACAATCAGCCCCAGCATTTT
clone_size: -; j_call: TRBJ2-1; d_call: -; v_call: TRBV6-5; cdr3_length: 11; cdr3_aa: CASSYGTEQFF; cdr3_nt: TGTGCCAGCAGTTATGGGACAGAGCAGTTCTTC
clone_size: once; j_call: TRBJ1-6; d_call: -; v_call: TRBV18; cdr3_length: 20; cdr3_aa: CASSSLRRDPASSYNSPLHF; cdr3_nt: TGTGCCAGCTCCTCCCTCCGAAGGGACCCGGCTAGCTCCTATAATTCACCCCTCCACTTT
clone_size: -; j_call: TRBJ2-7; d_call: TRBD2; v_call: TRBV19; cdr3_length: 15; cdr3_aa: CASSIGLAGTYEQYF; cdr3_nt: TGTGCCAGTAGTATCGGGCTAGCGGGGACCTACGAGCAGTACTTC
clone_size: -; j_call: TRBJ1-1; d_call: -; v_call: TRBV6-6; cdr3_length: 14; cdr3_aa: CASSYTGGLTEAFF; cdr3_nt: TGTGCCAGCAGTTACACGGGGGGGCTAACTGAAGCTTTCTTT
clone_size: once; j_call: TRBJ1-6; d_call: -; v_call: TRBV6-4; cdr3_length: 14; cdr3_aa: CASSPLAENSPLHF; cdr3_nt: TGTGCCAGCAGTCCTCTCGCGGAGAATTCACCCCTCCACTTT
clone_size: once; j_call: TRBJ1-1; d_call: -; v_call: TRBV25-1; cdr3_length: 13; cdr3_aa: CASILSGATEAFF; cdr3_nt: TGTGCCAGCATCTTATCAGGTGCCACTGAAGCTTTCTTT
clone_size: -; j_call: TRBJ1-4; d_call: -; v_call: TRBV19; cdr3_length: 15; cdr3_aa: CASSPDGSMGEKLFF; cdr3_nt: TGTGCCAGTAGTCCGGACGGGTCGATGGGTGAAAAACTGTTTTTT
clone_size: -; j_call: TRBJ1-5; d_call: -; v_call: TRBV27; cdr3_length: 14; cdr3_aa: CASSLSESNQPQHF; cdr3_nt: TGTGCCAGCAGTTTATCGGAAAGCAATCAGCCCCAGCATTTT
clone_size: -; j_call: TRBJ1-1; d_call: -; v_call: TRBV5-1; cdr3_length: 14; cdr3_aa: CASSLGTYTVEAFF; cdr3_nt: TGCGCCAGCAGCTTAGGGACGTATACGGTTGAAGCTTTCTTT
clone_size: -; j_call: TRBJ2-1; d_call: -; v_call: TRBV7-2; cdr3_length: 14; cdr3_aa: CASSRGTYNDEQFF; cdr3_nt: TGTGCCAGCAGCAGGGGTACCTACAATGACGAGCAGTTCTTC
clone_size: -; j_call: TRBJ1-5; d_call: -; v_call: TRBV28; cdr3_length: 13; cdr3_aa: CASRQDSNQPQHF; cdr3_nt: TGTGCCAGCCGACAGGATAGCAATCAGCCCCAGCATTTT
clone_size: -; j_call: TRBJ2-6; d_call: TRBD1; v_call: TRBV10-3; cdr3_length: 19; cdr3_aa: CAISESTGQGFSGANVLTF; cdr3_nt: TGTGCCATCAGTGAGTCTACGGGACAGGGTTTCTCTGGGGCCAACGTCCTGACTTTC
clone_size: few; j_call: TRBJ2-1; d_call: -; v_call: TRBV30; cdr3_length: 13; cdr3_aa: CAWTDGAGNEQFF; cdr3_nt: TGTGCCTGGACGGACGGGGCCGGGAATGAGCAGTTCTTC
clone_size: -; j_call: TRBJ2-7; d_call: TRBD1; v_call: TRBV27; cdr3_length: 17; cdr3_aa: CASSSIATGQSFYEQYF; cdr3_nt: TGTGCCAGCAGTTCCATAGCAACGGGACAGTCCTTCTACGAGCAGTACTTC
clone_size: -; j_call: TRBJ2-7; d_call: TRBD1; v_call: TRBV5-5; cdr3_length: 14; cdr3_aa: CASSQGQGRNEQYF; cdr3_nt: TGTGCCAGCAGCCAGGGACAGGGTAGAAACGAGCAGTACTTC
clone_size: few; j_call: TRBJ2-1; d_call: -; v_call: TRBV10-1; cdr3_length: 12; cdr3_aa: CASSETGGEQFF; cdr3_nt: TGCGCCAGCAGTGAGACGGGTGGGGAGCAGTTCTTC
clone_size: once; j_call: TRBJ2-5; d_call: TRBD1; v_call: TRBV13; cdr3_length: 14; cdr3_aa: CASSYPDRGETQYF; cdr3_nt: TGTGCCAGCAGCTATCCTGACAGGGGGGAGACCCAGTACTTC
clone_size: -; j_call: TRBJ1-2; d_call: -; v_call: TRBV6-6; cdr3_length: 12; cdr3_aa: CASSYPGDGYTF; cdr3_nt: TGTGCCAGCAGTTACCCCGGAGATGGCTACACCTTC
clone_size: -; j_call: TRBJ1-1; d_call: -; v_call: TRBV2; cdr3_length: 13; cdr3_aa: CASSERMNTEAFF; cdr3_nt: TGTGCCAGCAGTGAACGGATGAACACTGAAGCTTTCTTT
clone_size: -; j_call: TRBJ1-2; d_call: -; v_call: TRBV30; cdr3_length: 13; cdr3_aa: CAWSVGMGGGYTF; cdr3_nt: TGTGCCTGGAGTGTGGGGATGGGGGGTGGCTACACCTTC
clone_size: -; j_call: TRBJ2-7; d_call: -; v_call: TRBV27; cdr3_length: 13; cdr3_aa: CASSLISTYEQYF; cdr3_nt: TGTGCCAGCAGTTTAATCTCTACCTACGAGCAGTACTTC
clone_size: -; j_call: TRBJ1-5; d_call: TRBD1; v_call: TRBV6-5; cdr3_length: 14; cdr3_aa: CASSYNGQGQPQHF; cdr3_nt: TGTGCCAGCAGTTACAACGGACAGGGGCAGCCCCAGCATTTT
clone_size: few; j_call: TRBJ2-1; d_call: TRBD1; v_call: TRBV7-9; cdr3_length: 15; cdr3_aa: CASRPGQGPYNEQFF; cdr3_nt: TGTGCCAGCAGACCCGGACAGGGCCCCTACAATGAGCAGTTCTTC